Listed here is a single T cell receptor beta chain. TCRdb's table, derived via immunoSEQ multiplex PCR, lists solely in-frame clones and lacks some. The table records about 350,000 clones, less than 90% of them present only once. This entry is derived from a study of blood T cell repertoires in COVID-19. V lost 4 bases and J lost 6; bases outside the gene matches: 10. The germline CDR1 and CDR2 sequences are MNHEY and SMNVEV (reference sequence). This CDR3 spans 17 amino acids. The specimen sequenced was peripheral blood. The TCR sequence derives from a woman in her fifties or sixties with COVID-19, enrolled during active disease. J is TRBJ1-4 and V is TRBV27; 11 bases map to TRBD1. The chain's CDR3 is CASSSRTGGEGDEKLFF. The CDR3 nucleotides are TGTGCCAGCAGTTCACGGACAGGGGGCGAGGGGGATGAAAAACTGTTTTTT.